The rows below give T cell receptor beta chains drawn from one sample of a study of T cells in Graves' hyperthyroidism and ophthalmopathy. TCRdb recomputed calls from the multiplex PCR reads with MiXCR, one row per CDR3 protein. The repertoire holds some 300,000 distinct CDR3 sequences, with approximately 18% as singletons. Sequencing was done on a sample of blood. The receptors were sampled from a man aged 50-59 years with Graves' ophthalmopathy. CDR3s include the opening cysteine and the closing phenylalanine or tryptophan. The D gene is left open where the match is weak. A clone size is listed for some rows: how often the clone was seen (once, few, many), or a class if it is expanded.

V gene: TRBV18; clone size: few; J gene: TRBJ1-4; D gene: NA; CDR3 DNA: TGTGCCAGCTCACCCCGACAGGCAGCAACTAATGAAAAACTGTTTTTT; CDR3 protein: CASSPRQAATNEKLFF
V gene: TRBV27; clone size: NA; J gene: TRBJ2-2; D gene: TRBD2; CDR3 DNA: TGTGCCAGCAGTTCCCAGACTAGCGGGACGTACACCGGGGAGCTGTTTTTT; CDR3 protein: CASSSQTSGTYTGELFF
V gene: TRBV29-1; clone size: few; J gene: TRBJ2-1; D gene: TRBD2; CDR3 DNA: TGCAGCGCTGGACAGGGACTAGCGGGTACCTACAATGAGCAGTTCTTC; CDR3 protein: CSAGQGLAGTYNEQFF
V gene: TRBV18; clone size: NA; J gene: TRBJ2-2; D gene: TRBD1; CDR3 DNA: TGTGCCAGCTCACCGTCGACAGGGCGGACCGGGGAGCTGTTTTTT; CDR3 protein: CASSPSTGRTGELFF
V gene: TRBV6-2/TRBV6-3; clone size: few; J gene: TRBJ1-2; D gene: TRBD1; CDR3 DNA: TGTGCCAGCAGATCTCAGGGGGTCGTCTATGGCTACACCTTC; CDR3 protein: CASRSQGVVYGYTF
V gene: TRBV7-2; clone size: many; J gene: TRBJ1-1; D gene: NA; CDR3 DNA: TGTGCCAGCAGCTCTCGTTGGATCAACACTGAAGCTTTCTTT; CDR3 protein: CASSSRWINTEAFF
V gene: TRBV14; clone size: NA; J gene: TRBJ2-5; D gene: TRBD2; CDR3 DNA: TGTGCCAGCAGCCAGTATTTTACTAGCGGGAGTGAGAAGACCCAGTACTTC; CDR3 protein: CASSQYFTSGSEKTQYF
V gene: TRBV5-1; clone size: NA; J gene: TRBJ1-4; D gene: NA; CDR3 DNA: TGCGCCAGCAGCCCCATCGATAGACCGGGGAGTAATGAAAAACTGTTTTTT; CDR3 protein: CASSPIDRPGSNEKLFF
V gene: TRBV7-8; clone size: many; J gene: TRBJ2-3; D gene: NA; CDR3 DNA: TGTGCCAGCAGCACAAACACAGATACGCAGTATTTT; CDR3 protein: CASSTNTDTQYF
V gene: TRBV20-1; clone size: NA; J gene: TRBJ1-5; D gene: TRBD1; CDR3 DNA: TGCAGTGCTCCAGAGAGGGGGGACAGGGATGATCAGCCCCAGCATTTT; CDR3 protein: CSAPERGDRDDQPQHF
V gene: TRBV7-9; clone size: many; J gene: TRBJ1-5; D gene: TRBD1; CDR3 DNA: TGTGCCAGCAGCGCCTCGGGGGCGACAGGGAGCAATCAGCCCCAGCATTTT; CDR3 protein: CASSASGATGSNQPQHF
V gene: TRBV10-3; clone size: NA; J gene: TRBJ2-5; D gene: TRBD1; CDR3 DNA: TGTGCCATCAGCCCGGACAGGGAAAGGGAGACCCAGTACTTC; CDR3 protein: CAISPDRERETQYF
V gene: TRBV24-1; clone size: few; J gene: TRBJ1-2; D gene: NA; CDR3 DNA: TGTGCCACCAGTGATTTGTCAGGGGTCGGGTGCGGCTACACCTTC; CDR3 protein: CATSDLSGVGCGYTF
V gene: TRBV5-1; clone size: once; J gene: TRBJ2-6; D gene: NA; CDR3 DNA: TGCGCCAGCAGACCGTCTGTTGCTGGGGCCAACGTCCTGACTTTC; CDR3 protein: CASRPSVAGANVLTF
V gene: TRBV7-8; clone size: many; J gene: TRBJ2-1; D gene: NA; CDR3 DNA: TGTGCCAGCAGCTGGGATTTTGATAATGAGCAGTTCTTC; CDR3 protein: CASSWDFDNEQFF
V gene: TRBV20-1; clone size: NA; J gene: TRBJ2-3; D gene: TRBD2; CDR3 DNA: TGCAGTGCTAAAGCGGGAGGGCGTCCTACGCAGTATTTT; CDR3 protein: CSAKAGGRPTQYF
V gene: TRBV6-1; clone size: few; J gene: TRBJ1-4; D gene: TRBD1; CDR3 DNA: TGTGCCAGCGCCCAGGACAGGGTTGGCGAAAAACTGTTTTTT; CDR3 protein: CASAQDRVGEKLFF
V gene: TRBV20-1; clone size: NA; J gene: TRBJ2-5; D gene: NA; CDR3 DNA: TGCAGTGCTAGGATAACAGCAAAAGAGACCCAGTACTTC; CDR3 protein: CSARITAKETQYF
V gene: TRBV27; clone size: many; J gene: TRBJ1-1; D gene: NA; CDR3 DNA: TGTGCCAGCAGTTTATCCGCCACTATGAACACTGAAGCTTTCTTT; CDR3 protein: CASSLSATMNTEAFF
V gene: TRBV2; clone size: NA; J gene: TRBJ2-1; D gene: TRBD2; CDR3 DNA: TGTGCCAGCAGTGAACTAGCGGGAGTGTCTAATGAGCAGTTCTTC; CDR3 protein: CASSELAGVSNEQFF
V gene: TRBV27; clone size: many; J gene: TRBJ2-5; D gene: TRBD2; CDR3 DNA: TGTGCCAGCAGTTCCACCGCCGGGACTAGCGGGATAAAGACCCAGTACTTC; CDR3 protein: CASSSTAGTSGIKTQYF
V gene: TRBV5-6; clone size: many; J gene: TRBJ2-7; D gene: TRBD2; CDR3 DNA: TGTGCCAGCAGCTTGGGGGGGGGATACGAGCAGTACTTC; CDR3 protein: CASSLGGGYEQYF
V gene: TRBV9; clone size: NA; J gene: TRBJ1-4; D gene: NA; CDR3 DNA: TGTGCCAGCAGCGTAGCAGGAACAACTAATGAAAAACTGTTTTTT; CDR3 protein: CASSVAGTTNEKLFF
V gene: TRBV9; clone size: many; J gene: TRBJ1-2; D gene: NA; CDR3 DNA: TGTGCCAGCAGTTCCAGGGGTAACTATGGCTACACCTTC; CDR3 protein: CASSSRGNYGYTF
V gene: TRBV12-3/TRBV12-4; clone size: NA; J gene: TRBJ2-7; D gene: NA; CDR3 DNA: TGTGCCAGCAGTTTAAGGGGGAGTCTCGAGCAGTACTTC; CDR3 protein: CASSLRGSLEQYF
V gene: TRBV27; clone size: many; J gene: TRBJ2-7; D gene: TRBD1; CDR3 DNA: TGTGCCAGCAGTCGCACAGGGGCCTTCTACGAGCAGTACTTC; CDR3 protein: CASSRTGAFYEQYF
V gene: TRBV7-9; clone size: many; J gene: TRBJ2-7; D gene: NA; CDR3 DNA: TGTGCCAGCAGCGGGGACGGGTACGAGCAGTACTTC; CDR3 protein: CASSGDGYEQYF
V gene: TRBV20-1; clone size: NA; J gene: TRBJ1-5; D gene: TRBD1; CDR3 DNA: TGCAGTGCTGTACAGGGGGCAGGCAATCAGCCCCAGCATTTT; CDR3 protein: CSAVQGAGNQPQHF
V gene: TRBV2; clone size: few; J gene: TRBJ1-4; D gene: TRBD1; CDR3 DNA: TGTGCCAGCAGTGAAGGGCAGGGGGCGGCTAATGAAAAACTGTTTTTT; CDR3 protein: CASSEGQGAANEKLFF
V gene: TRBV5-8; clone size: few; J gene: TRBJ1-1; D gene: NA; CDR3 DNA: TGTGCCAGCAGCTTGGGGAGAGGGGCGATTGAAGCTTTCTTT; CDR3 protein: CASSLGRGAIEAFF
V gene: TRBV28; clone size: NA; J gene: TRBJ2-1; D gene: TRBD1; CDR3 DNA: TGTGCCAGTCAGGGACAGAGCTCCTACAATGAGCAGTTCTTC; CDR3 protein: CASQGQSSYNEQFF
V gene: TRBV27; clone size: once; J gene: TRBJ1-6; D gene: NA; CDR3 DNA: TGTGCCAGCAGTCTCGCCGGGACAAACAATTCACCCCTCCACTTT; CDR3 protein: CASSLAGTNNSPLHF
V gene: TRBV28; clone size: many; J gene: TRBJ2-7; D gene: TRBD2; CDR3 DNA: TGTGCCACCCGATCTAGCGGGAGGTCCTACGAGCAGTACTTC; CDR3 protein: CATRSSGRSYEQYF
V gene: TRBV30; clone size: few; J gene: TRBJ2-7; D gene: NA; CDR3 DNA: TGTGCCTGGAACCGGGGGCAGGACGAGCAGTACTTC; CDR3 protein: CAWNRGQDEQYF
V gene: TRBV5-1; clone size: few; J gene: TRBJ2-2; D gene: TRBD2; CDR3 DNA: TGCGCCAGCAGCTTGGTGTGGACTAGCGGGAGTCCCGGGGAGCTGTTTTTT; CDR3 protein: CASSLVWTSGSPGELFF
V gene: TRBV3-1; clone size: NA; J gene: TRBJ2-2; D gene: NA; CDR3 DNA: TGTGCCAGCAGCCAAGATCGGAGGCCGAACACCGGGGAGCTGTTTTTT; CDR3 protein: CASSQDRRPNTGELFF
V gene: TRBV10-2; clone size: NA; J gene: TRBJ1-2; D gene: NA; CDR3 DNA: TGCGCCAGTGCCCTTGCGGGGGGCGATGGCTACACCTTC; CDR3 protein: CASALAGGDGYTF